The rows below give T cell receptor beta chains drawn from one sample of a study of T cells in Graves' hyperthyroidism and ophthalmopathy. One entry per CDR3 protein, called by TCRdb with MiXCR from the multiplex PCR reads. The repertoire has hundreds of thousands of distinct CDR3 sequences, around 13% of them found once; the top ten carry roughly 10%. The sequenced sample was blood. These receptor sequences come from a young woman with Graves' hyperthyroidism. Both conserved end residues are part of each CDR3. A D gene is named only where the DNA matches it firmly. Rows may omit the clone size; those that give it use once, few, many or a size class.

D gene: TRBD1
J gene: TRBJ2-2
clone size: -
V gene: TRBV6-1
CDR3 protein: CAAQGYGELFF
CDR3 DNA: TGTGCCGCACAGGGGTACGGGGAGCTGTTTTTT

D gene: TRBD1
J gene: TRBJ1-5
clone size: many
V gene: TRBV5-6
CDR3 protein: CASSLMTGHSNQPQHF
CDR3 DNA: TGTGCCAGCAGCTTGATGACAGGGCATAGCAATCAGCCCCAGCATTTT

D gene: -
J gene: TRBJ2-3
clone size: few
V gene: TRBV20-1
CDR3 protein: CSALAGRGTDTQYF
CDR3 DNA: TGCAGTGCTCTCGCAGGGCGGGGCACAGATACGCAGTATTTT

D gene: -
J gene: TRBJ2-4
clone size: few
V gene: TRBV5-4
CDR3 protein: CASSLRGLENIQYF
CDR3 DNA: TGTGCCAGCAGCTTGAGAGGGTTGGAAAACATTCAGTACTTC

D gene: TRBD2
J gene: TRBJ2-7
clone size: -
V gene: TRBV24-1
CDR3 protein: CATSDSLGLAGNYEQYF
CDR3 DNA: TGTGCCACCAGTGATTCCCTGGGACTAGCGGGGAACTACGAGCAGTACTTC

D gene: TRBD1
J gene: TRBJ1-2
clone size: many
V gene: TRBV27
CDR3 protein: CASSYGTGVYGYTF
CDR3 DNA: TGTGCCAGCAGTTACGGGACAGGGGTCTACGGCTACACCTTC

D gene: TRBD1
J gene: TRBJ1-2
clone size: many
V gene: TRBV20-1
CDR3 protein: CSARGIGTDGYTF
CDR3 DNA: TGCAGTGCTAGAGGGATAGGGACAGATGGCTACACCTTC

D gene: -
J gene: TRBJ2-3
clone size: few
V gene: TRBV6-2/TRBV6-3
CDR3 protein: CASSYSAVFGTDTQYF
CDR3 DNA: TGTGCCAGCAGTTACTCAGCGGTGTTTGGCACAGATACGCAGTATTTT

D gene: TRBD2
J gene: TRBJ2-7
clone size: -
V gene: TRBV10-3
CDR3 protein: CAIRERSLAGGYEQYF
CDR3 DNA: TGTGCCATCAGGGAAAGGTCATTAGCGGGAGGATACGAGCAGTACTTC

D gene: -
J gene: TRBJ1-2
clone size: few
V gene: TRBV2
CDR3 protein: CASGPTGETYGYTF
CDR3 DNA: TGTGCCAGCGGCCCAACCGGGGAAACCTATGGCTACACCTTC

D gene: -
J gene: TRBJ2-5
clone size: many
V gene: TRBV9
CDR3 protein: CASSVKAGFQETQYF
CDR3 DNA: TGTGCCAGCAGCGTAAAAGCGGGCTTCCAAGAGACCCAGTACTTC

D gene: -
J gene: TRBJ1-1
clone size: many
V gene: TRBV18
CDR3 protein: CASSPSYLNTEAFF
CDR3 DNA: TGTGCCAGCTCACCGTCGTATTTGAACACTGAAGCTTTCTTT

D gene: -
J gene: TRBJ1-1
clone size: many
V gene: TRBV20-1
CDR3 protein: CSASYYPEAFF
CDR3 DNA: TGCAGTGCTTCCTATTACCCGGAAGCTTTCTTT

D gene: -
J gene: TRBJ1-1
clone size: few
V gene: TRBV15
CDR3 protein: CATSREAVMNTEAFF
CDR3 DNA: TGTGCCACCAGCAGAGAGGCCGTCATGAACACTGAAGCTTTCTTT

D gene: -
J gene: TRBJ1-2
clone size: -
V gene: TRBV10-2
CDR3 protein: CASPSMDSRESYGYTF
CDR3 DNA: TGCGCCAGCCCATCTATGGACAGTCGAGAATCCTATGGCTACACCTTC

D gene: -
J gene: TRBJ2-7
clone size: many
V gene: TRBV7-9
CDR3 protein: CASSLAGVSEQYF
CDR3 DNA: TGTGCCAGCAGCTTAGCTGGGGTCAGCGAGCAGTACTTC

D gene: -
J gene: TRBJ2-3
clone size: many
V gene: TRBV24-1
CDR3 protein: CATSEAAQSTDTQYF
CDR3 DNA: TGTGCCACCAGTGAAGCGGCCCAAAGCACAGATACGCAGTATTTT

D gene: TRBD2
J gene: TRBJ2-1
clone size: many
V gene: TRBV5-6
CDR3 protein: CASSLTSVRNEQFF
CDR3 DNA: TGTGCCAGCAGCCTGACTAGCGTGCGCAATGAGCAGTTCTTC

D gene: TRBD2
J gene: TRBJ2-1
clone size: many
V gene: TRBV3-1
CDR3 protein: CASSQDPAGLQSEQFF
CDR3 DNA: TGTGCCAGCAGCCAAGACCCAGCGGGACTACAATCTGAGCAGTTCTTC

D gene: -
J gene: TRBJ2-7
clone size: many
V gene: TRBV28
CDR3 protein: CASSDIRRESSYEQYF
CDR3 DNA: TGTGCCAGCAGCGATATACGACGAGAAAGCTCCTACGAGCAGTACTTC

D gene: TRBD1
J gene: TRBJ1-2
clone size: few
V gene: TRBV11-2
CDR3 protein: CASRKTGGWGYTF
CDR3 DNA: TGTGCCAGCAGGAAAACAGGGGGCTGGGGCTACACCTTC

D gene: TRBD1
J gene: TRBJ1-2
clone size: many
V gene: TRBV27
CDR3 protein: CASSPGDSRKLYGYTF
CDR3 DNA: TGTGCCAGCAGTCCCGGGGACAGTCGAAAACTCTATGGCTACACCTTC

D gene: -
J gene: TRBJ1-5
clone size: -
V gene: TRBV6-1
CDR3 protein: CASSEILRQRNQPQHF
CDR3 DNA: TGTGCCAGCAGTGAAATATTGCGGCAGCGAAATCAGCCCCAGCATTTT

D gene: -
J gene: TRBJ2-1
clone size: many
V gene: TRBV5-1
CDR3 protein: CASSFWGRDNEQFF
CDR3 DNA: TGCGCCAGCAGCTTTTGGGGCCGTGACAATGAGCAGTTCTTC

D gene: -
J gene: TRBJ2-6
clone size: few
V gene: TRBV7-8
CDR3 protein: CASSSRGSGANVLTF
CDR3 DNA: TGTGCCAGCAGCTCTCGGGGGTCCGGGGCCAACGTCCTGACTTTC

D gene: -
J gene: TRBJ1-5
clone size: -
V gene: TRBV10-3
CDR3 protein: CAISGSGTVNQPQHF
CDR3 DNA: TGTGCCATCAGTGGAAGCGGGACCGTCAATCAGCCCCAGCATTTT

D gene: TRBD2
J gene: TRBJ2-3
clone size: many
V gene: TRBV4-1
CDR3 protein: CASSPAGRSPDTQYF
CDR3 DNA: TGCGCCAGCAGCCCCGCCGGGAGGAGCCCAGATACGCAGTATTTT

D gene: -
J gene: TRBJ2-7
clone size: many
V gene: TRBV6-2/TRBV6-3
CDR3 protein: CASSYSPAARGDEQYF
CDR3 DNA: TGTGCCAGCAGTTACTCGCCGGCAGCCCGGGGAGACGAGCAGTACTTC

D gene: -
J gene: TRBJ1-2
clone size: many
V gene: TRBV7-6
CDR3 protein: CASSRTVNYGYTF
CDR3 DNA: TGTGCCAGCAGCCGGACCGTCAACTATGGCTACACCTTC

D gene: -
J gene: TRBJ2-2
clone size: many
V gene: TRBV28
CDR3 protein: CASEGGRGFTGELFF
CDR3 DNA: TGTGCCAGCGAAGGGGGGCGCGGGTTCACCGGGGAGCTGTTTTTT

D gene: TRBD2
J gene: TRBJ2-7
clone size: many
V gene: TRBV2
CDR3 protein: CASSWDYLSSYEQYF
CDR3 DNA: TGTGCCAGCAGTTGGGACTACCTTAGCTCCTACGAGCAGTACTTC

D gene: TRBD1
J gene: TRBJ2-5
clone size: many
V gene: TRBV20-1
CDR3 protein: CSANRGLETQYF
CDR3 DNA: TGCAGTGCTAACAGGGGGCTCGAGACCCAGTACTTC

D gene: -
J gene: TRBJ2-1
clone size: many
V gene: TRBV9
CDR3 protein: CASSVAEGVTYNEQFF
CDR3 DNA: TGTGCCAGCAGCGTAGCGGAGGGGGTCACCTACAATGAGCAGTTCTTC

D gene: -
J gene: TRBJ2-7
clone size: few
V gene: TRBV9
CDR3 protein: CASSAEGQPPEDSYEQYF
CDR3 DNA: TGTGCCAGCAGCGCGGAGGGACAGCCCCCCGAAGACTCCTACGAGCAGTACTTC

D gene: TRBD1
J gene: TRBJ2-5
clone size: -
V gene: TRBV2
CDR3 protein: CASKLTDRGQETQYF
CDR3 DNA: TGTGCCAGCAAACTAACGGACAGGGGTCAGGAGACCCAGTACTTC

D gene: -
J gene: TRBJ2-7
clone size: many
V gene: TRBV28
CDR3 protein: CASSLDLATYTYEQYF
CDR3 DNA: TGTGCCAGCAGTTTGGATTTAGCTACCTATACCTACGAGCAGTACTTC

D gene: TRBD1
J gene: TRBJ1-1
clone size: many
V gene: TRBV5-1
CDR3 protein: CASSLDQGAWTEAFF
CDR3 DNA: TGCGCCAGCAGCTTGGACCAGGGGGCGTGGACTGAAGCTTTCTTT

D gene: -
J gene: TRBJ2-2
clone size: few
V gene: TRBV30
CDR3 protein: CAWNRGLGGAGELFF
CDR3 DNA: TGTGCCTGGAATCGGGGTTTAGGGGGTGCCGGGGAGCTGTTTTTT

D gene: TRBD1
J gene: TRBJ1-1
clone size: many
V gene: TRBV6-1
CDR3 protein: CASSARGQGDEAFF
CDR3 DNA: TGTGCCAGCAGTGCCCGGGGCCAGGGGGATGAAGCTTTCTTT

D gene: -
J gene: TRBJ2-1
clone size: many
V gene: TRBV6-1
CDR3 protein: CASTPPGRAYNEQFF
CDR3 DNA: TGTGCCAGCACTCCACCGGGACGGGCCTACAATGAGCAGTTCTTC

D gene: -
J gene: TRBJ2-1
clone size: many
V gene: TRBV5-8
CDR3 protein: CASSLGGGDEQFF
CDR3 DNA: TGTGCCAGCAGCTTGGGCGGGGGCGATGAGCAGTTCTTC

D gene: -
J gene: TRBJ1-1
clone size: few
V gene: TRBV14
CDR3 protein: CASSQDPLRKTEAFF
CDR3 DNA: TGTGCCAGCAGCCAAGATCCGTTAAGGAAGACTGAAGCTTTCTTT